The next 32 T cell receptor beta chains were all read from a single sample in a study of blood T cell repertoires in COVID-19. Assay: immunoSEQ multiplex PCR; the TCRdb copy retains only in-frame clones and omits some. Of more than 80,000 clones in the sample, around nine tenths were seen once. Sequenced material: peripheral blood. The receptors originated from a middle-aged man with acute or convalescent COVID-19.

V gene TRBV6-5 combines with J gene TRBJ2-7; D is unresolved. The CDR3 consists of 14 residues. Germline V CDR1 and CDR2: MNHEY, SVGAGI. Deletions cut 7 bases from V and 2 bases from J, with 15 bases between. The CDR3 reads CASTTTASAYEQYF. The CDR3 DNA reads as TGTGCCAGCACAACGACTGCCTCTGCCTACGAGCAGTACTTC.

The rearrangement joins TRBV29-1 to TRBJ2-1, with D possibly TRBD1 on 6 matching bases. There are 12 residues in the CDR3. CDR1 is SQVTM, CDR2 ANQGSEA, per germline. V was cut by 7 bases and J by 2 bases, with 9 bases left in between. The CDR3 reads CSDRAPYNEQFF. The CDR3 nucleotides are TGCAGCGACAGGGCCCCCTACAATGAGCAGTTCTTC.

The rearrangement uses TRBV6-2 or TRBV6-3 and TRBJ2-2; no clear D. The CDR3 has 13 amino acids. Germline CDR1 and CDR2: MNHEY and SVGEGT. V dropped 4 bases and J dropped 3 bases, with 6 bases sitting between them. CDR3 DNA: TGTGCCAGCAGTTTTCTTCACACCGGGGAGCTGTTTTTT. This sequence encodes CASSFLHTGELFF.

This sequence joins TRBV5-6 and TRBJ2-5; TRBD2 matches 12 bases. The CDR3 extends over 16 amino acids. Trimming removed 2 bases from V and 6 bases from J; junction bases left unmatched: 8. Germline values: CDR1 SGHDT, CDR2 YYEEEE. The CDR3 bases are TGTGCCAGCAGCTTCCCAATGACTAGCGGGAGTCAGACCCAGTACTTC. This gives the protein CASSFPMTSGSQTQYF.

V usage is TRBV11-2 and J usage is TRBJ1-1; tentative D call: TRBD1 (5 bases). Germline CDR1 reads SGHAT; CDR2 reads FQNNGV. Deletions cut 5 bases from V and 7 bases from J, with 11 bases between. The length of the CDR3 is 12 residues. CDR3 coding DNA: TGTGCCAGCAGCCACCGGACACATGAAGCTTTCTTT. Translation: CASSHRTHEAFF. The full variable domain, its missing parts supplied by reference TRBV11-2 and TRBJ1-1, is EAGVAQSPRYKIIEKRQSVAFWCNPISGHATLYWYQQILGQGPKLLIQFQNNGVVDDSQLPKDRFSAERLKGVDSTLKIQPAKLEDSAVYLCASSHRTHEAFFGQGTRLTVV.

The chain combines TRBV19 with TRBJ1-5; a weak D match, TRBD1 (5 bases). CDR3 length: 17 amino acids. V lost 6 bases and J 2 bases, leaving 20 bases between the germline ends. CDR1 and CDR2 from the germline V gene are LNHDA and SQIVND (reference sequence). The CDR3, as DNA: TGTGCCAGTAGCGATCAGGGCACCCGGTGGGGCAATCAGCCCCAGCATTTT. Translation: CASSDQGTRWGNQPQHF. The full variable domain, rest sourced from reference TRBV19 and TRBJ1-5, is DGGITQSPKYLFRKEGQNVTLSCEQNLNHDAMYWYRQDPGQGLRLIYYSQIVNDFQKGDIAEGYSVSREKKESFPLTVTSAQKNPTAFYLCASSDQGTRWGNQPQHFGDGTRLSIL.

This chain connects TRBV19 to TRBJ1-4; D might be TRBD1 (5 bases). This CDR3 has 12 amino acids. The V gene lost 6 bases and the J gene lost 7 bases, with 9 bases spanning the gap. Germline V gives CDR1 LNHDA, CDR2 SQIVND (reference sequence). CDR3 region: CASRGGVEKLFF. Here the CDR3 DNA reads TGTGCCAGTAGGGGGGGTGTTGAAAAACTGTTTTTT.

This chain connects TRBV6-6 to TRBJ2-2; no clear D gene. The CDR3 has 12 residues. Trimming stripped 1 base from V and 8 bases from J, with 5 bases between. CDR1 and CDR2 (germline): MNHNY, SVGAGI (reference sequence). The CDR3 sequence is CASSYWPGELFF. CDR3 nucleotides: TGTGCCAGCAGTTACTGGCCTGGGGAGCTGTTTTTT.

This clone was recorded only once. The chain is built from TRBV19 and TRBJ1-2; TRBD1 agrees at 11 bases. Per germline, CDR1 LNHDA and CDR2 SQIVND (reference sequence). The CDR3 loop spans 16 amino acids. V trimming: 3 bases; J trimming: 6 bases; junction bases outside the gene matches: 9. The CDR3 is CASSMTGQGAWDGYTF. Written as DNA, the CDR3 is TGTGCCAGTAGTATGACTGGACAGGGGGCTTGGGATGGCTACACCTTC.

The chain carries TRBV15 and TRBJ1-1; no clear D gene. There are 15 residues in the CDR3. V shed 1 base and J shed 0 bases, with 9 bases lying between them. In germline, CDR1 is LNHNV, CDR2 YYDKDF (reference sequence). CDR3 sequence: CATSRGGNMNTEAFF. CDR3 nucleotides: TGTGCCACCAGCAGAGGCGGAAACATGAACACTGAAGCTTTCTTT.

CDR3 amino acids: CASSPSFGEVGTEAFF. For the CDR3, the DNA is TGTGCCAGCTCACCATCTTTCGGTGAGGTGGGCACTGAAGCTTTCTTT. The chain combines TRBV18 with TRBJ1-1; D uncertain. CDR1 KGHSH and CDR2 LQKENI come from the germline V gene. V was trimmed by 2 bases and J by 4 bases, leaving 17 bases between them. This CDR3 region has 16 residues.

DNA for the CDR3: TGCGCCAGCAGCCAAGGACAGGGGGTCAATAATTCACCCCTCCACTTT. Protein product: CASSQGQGVNNSPLHF. V usage is TRBV4-1 and J usage is TRBJ1-6; TRBD1 matches at 9 bases. This CDR3 comprises 16 residues. The junction had 3 bases not matched to a gene; V was cut back by 1 base and J by 5 bases. Germline-derived CDR1 and CDR2 are MGHRA and YSYEKL.

The chain recombines TRBV15 with TRBJ1-2; no firm D call. V shed 1 base and J shed 7 bases, with 22 bases lying between them. The germline gives CDR1 LNHNV, CDR2 YYDKDF (reference sequence). There are 17 residues in the CDR3. The CDR3 DNA follows: TGTGCCACCAGCAGAGGTATTGTCGGGAGCGGAGAGTCTGGCTACACCTTC. Protein sequence: CATSRGIVGSGESGYTF. Using reference TRBV15 and TRBJ1-2 for the parts outside the CDR3, the full variable domain is DAMVIQNPRYQVTQFGKPVTLSCSQTLNHNVMYWYQQKSSQAPKLLFHYYDKDFNNEADTPDNFQSRRPNTSFCFLDIRSPGLGDTAMYLCATSRGIVGSGESGYTFGSGTRLTVV.

This chain links TRBV10-3 with TRBJ2-1; 11 bases are shared with TRBD2. The germline CDR1 and CDR2 sequences are ENHRY and SYGVKD. Trimming cost V 11 bases and J 5 bases; bases outside gene matches: 14. The CDR3 has 16 amino acids. The CDR3 bases are TGTGCCGCCACCCCGACTAGCGGGGCGCCCCACAATGAGCAGTTCTTC. Protein: CAATPTSGAPHNEQFF.

This clone was detected a few times. The chain is built from TRBV4-2 and TRBJ1-6; D is perhaps TRBD1 (6 bases). Germline V CDR1 and CDR2: LGHNA, YNFKEQ. Trimming removed 0 bases at V and 10 bases at J, with 22 bases between. This CDR3 spans 18 amino acids. The CDR3 here is CASSQDIRGRGIGSPLHF. CDR3 sequence (DNA): TGTGCCAGCAGCCAAGATATCAGGGGAAGGGGAATAGGCTCACCCCTCCACTTT.

This chain connects TRBV4-1 to TRBJ1-3, with no clear D. The CDR3 has 17 residues. Per germline, CDR1 MGHRA and CDR2 YSYEKL. V lost 1 base, J lost 0 bases, and 13 bases lay in between. The CDR3 nucleotides read TGCGCCAGCAGCCAAGGGGCCCCTTCAAGCTCTGGAAACACCATATATTTT. Translated, it gives CASSQGAPSSSGNTIYF.

V gene TRBV5-1 combines with J gene TRBJ2-6, with D possibly TRBD1 on 5 matching bases. From germline, CDR1 is SGHRS and CDR2 YFSETQ. The CDR3 totals 15 residues. The ends were cut back, 2 bases at V and 4 bases at J, with 10 bases in the middle. This CDR3 is CASSFTGAGANVLTF. The CDR3 coding sequence is TGCGCCAGCAGCTTCACAGGTGCGGGGGCCAACGTCCTGACTTTC.

This sequence joins TRBV11-2 and TRBJ2-6; TRBD1 might be the D (7 bases). This CDR3 has 15 residues. Germline CDR1 reads SGHAT; CDR2 reads FQNNGV. V shed 7 bases and J shed 5 bases, with 15 bases lying between them. CDR3 region: CASTNGGGWANVLTF. In DNA, the CDR3 is TGTGCCAGCACCAATGGAGGGGGCTGGGCCAACGTCCTGACTTTC.

The rearrangement uses TRBV5-4 and TRBJ2-2; 9 bases are shared with TRBD1. Trimming at V came to 4 bases and at J to 7 bases, leaving 14 bases not matched to a gene. The CDR3 sequence is 17 residues long. Germline assignment: CDR1 SGHNT and CDR2 YYREEE (reference sequence). This CDR3 is CASSGSGQGRKNGELFF. In nucleotides, the CDR3 is TGTGCCAGCAGCGGGAGTGGACAGGGGAGGAAAAACGGGGAGCTGTTTTTT.

The chain joins TRBV2 to TRBJ2-1; weak D call: TRBD2 (6 bases). V was cut by 8 bases and J by 6 bases, with 17 bases left in between. The CDR3 is 14 amino acids. Germline values: CDR1 SNHLY, CDR2 FYNNEI. CDR3 nucleotide sequence: TGTGCCAGCTACCGGCGGGGTGCCCCCAATGAGCAGTTCTTC. Its protein product is CASYRRGAPNEQFF.

The chain couples TRBV6-5 to TRBJ1-5; 7 positions agree with TRBD1. CDR1 is MNHEY and CDR2 is SVGAGI in the germline V gene. With V trimmed by 6 bases and J by 0 bases, 5 bases remained unmatched. This CDR3 region has 15 residues. CDR3 loop: CASRLGQYSNQPQHF. The CDR3 region has the DNA TGTGCCAGCAGGCTGGGACAGTATAGCAATCAGCCCCAGCATTTT.

The chain employs TRBV19 and TRBJ1-4; D gene unclear. The V end lost 5 bases, the J end lost 5 bases, and 12 bases lay between the germline ends. This CDR3 has 14 residues. Per the germline V gene, CDR1 is LNHDA and CDR2 is SQIVND (reference sequence). CDR3 nucleotides: TGTGCCAGTAGTGGGAGCAGACCGAATGAAAAACTGTTTTTT. This sequence encodes CASSGSRPNEKLFF.

This sequence joins TRBV7-8 and TRBJ2-5; 7 nucleotides align to TRBD2. The V segment lost 6 bases and the J segment 3 bases; nucleotides outside the gene matches: 16. The CDR3 is made up of 17 amino acids. Germline V lookup: CDR1 SGHVS, CDR2 FQNEAQ. The CDR3 region is CASRPLGLRGSEETQYF. The CDR3 DNA sequence: TGTGCCAGCAGGCCGTTAGGTTTGCGGGGGTCTGAAGAGACCCAGTACTTC.

This chain connects TRBV19 to TRBJ1-4; no clear D. Germline CDR1 reads LNHDA; CDR2 reads SQIVND (reference sequence). Between the trimmed V and J ends, which lost 4 bases and 14 bases, there was a span of 20 bases. This CDR3 comprises 14 residues. DNA of the CDR3: TGTGCCAGTAGTACCCAGTTTGGTAGAGGGAGCCTGTTTTTT. This encodes CASSTQFGRGSLFF. The variable domain in full, with the rest retrieved from reference TRBV19 and TRBJ1-4, is DGGITQSPKYLFRKEGQNVTLSCEQNLNHDAMYWYRQDPGQGLRLIYYSQIVNDFQKGDIAEGYSVSREKKESFPLTVTSAQKNPTAFYLCASSTQFGRGSLFFGSGTQLSVL.

The table lists this clone with a few counts. The chain joins TRBV9 to TRBJ2-3, with TRBD1 identical over 8 bases. CDR3 size: 15 residues. Germline V gene sequence: CDR1 SGDLS, CDR2 YYNGEE. The ends lost 2 bases at V and 0 bases at J; junction bases unmatched: 2. The CDR3 bases are TGTGCCAGCAGCGTTGGGGACAGGAGCACAGATACGCAGTATTTT. Its translation is CASSVGDRSTDTQYF. Variable domain in full (rest from reference TRBV9 and TRBJ2-3): DSGVTQTPKHLITATGQRVTLRCSPRSGDLSVYWYQQSLDQGLQFLIQYYNGEERAKGNILERFSAQQFPDLHSELNLSSLELGDSALYFCASSVGDRSTDTQYFGPGTRLTVL.

The genes are TRBV18 and TRBJ2-7; no clear D. The CDR3 totals 14 residues. V was trimmed by 6 bases and J by 4 bases, leaving 16 bases between them. Germline CDR1 KGHSH, CDR2 LQKENI. The CDR3 nucleotides are TGTGCCAGCTCTCCCGACTTCTCTGGGTACGAGCAGTACTTC. It specifies CASSPDFSGYEQYF.

The chain combines TRBV12-5 with TRBJ2-1, with a possible D match to TRBD1 (5 bases). Trimming cost V 2 bases and J 9 bases, with 14 bases left between them. This CDR3 contains 14 residues. The germline gives CDR1 LGHNT, CDR2 FRNRAP. CDR3: CASGLPNPDSEQFF. In DNA, the CDR3 is TGTGCTAGTGGTTTGCCGAACCCCGACAGTGAGCAGTTCTTC.

The V call is TRBV3-1 (or the pseudogene TRBV3-2), the J call TRBJ1-1, with 10 bases identical to TRBD1. The ends lost 7 bases at V and 5 bases at J; junction bases unmatched: 7. The CDR3 runs 14 residues. The germline V gene encodes CDR1 LGHDT and CDR2 YNNKEL (reference sequence). CDR3: CASTQTGGRTEAFF. CDR3 DNA: TGTGCCAGCACCCAGACAGGGGGCCGAACTGAAGCTTTCTTT.

This clone was observed once. The chain links TRBV7-2 to TRBJ1-5; 8 bases match TRBD1. Germline trimming cut 2 bases from V and 5 bases from J; bases unmatched to any gene: 2. The germline V gene encodes CDR1 SGHTA and CDR2 FQGNSA. The length of the CDR3 is 14 residues. CDR3: CASSLTGGHQPQHF. CDR3 nucleotides: TGTGCCAGCAGCTTAACAGGGGGTCATCAGCCCCAGCATTTT.

The chain links TRBV29-1 to TRBJ1-2, with D possibly matching TRBD1 (6 bases). This CDR3 contains 12 residues. Trimming removed 7 bases from V and 9 bases from J, with 18 bases in between. Germline CDR1 is SQVTM and CDR2 is ANQGSEA. The CDR3 here is CSEPEGGQRYTF. CDR3 nucleotide sequence: TGCAGCGAACCTGAGGGGGGGCAACGCTACACCTTC.

The genes are TRBV7-3 and TRBJ1-4; D uncertain. The CDR3 is 13 amino acids. V lost 4 bases to trimming and J lost 6 bases, with 9 bases between them. Germline loops: CDR1 SGHTA, CDR2 FQGTGA. CDR3 sequence reads: CASSSGKDEKLFF. The DNA of the CDR3 is TGTGCCAGCAGCTCCGGGAAAGATGAAAAACTGTTTTTT.

With respect to this clone: Other DNA sequences in this specimen translate into the identical CDR3. This sequence joins TRBV4-1 and TRBJ2-5; 8 nucleotides agree with TRBD1. The J segment lost 5 bases and the V segment lost 1 base, leaving 3 bases of the junction unmatched. In germline, CDR1 is MGHRA, CDR2 YSYEKL. The CDR3 runs 14 residues. The CDR3 here is CASSQVRGLETQYF. The CDR3 DNA reads as TGCGCCAGCAGCCAAGTCAGGGGGCTCGAGACCCAGTACTTC.